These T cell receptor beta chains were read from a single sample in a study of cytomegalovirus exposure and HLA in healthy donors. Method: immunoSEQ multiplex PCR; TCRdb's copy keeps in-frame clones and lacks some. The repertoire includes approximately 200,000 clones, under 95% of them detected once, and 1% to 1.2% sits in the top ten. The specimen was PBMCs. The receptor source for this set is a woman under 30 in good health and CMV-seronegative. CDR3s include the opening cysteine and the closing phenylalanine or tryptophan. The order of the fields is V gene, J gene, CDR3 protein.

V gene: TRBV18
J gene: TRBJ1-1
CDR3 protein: CASSPTGGAQVNTEAFF

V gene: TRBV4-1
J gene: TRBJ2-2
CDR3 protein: CASSQEGSARLVHGELFF

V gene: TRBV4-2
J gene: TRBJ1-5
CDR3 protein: CASSPHPRGGQPQHF

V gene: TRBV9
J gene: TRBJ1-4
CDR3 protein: CASSASGTGYEKLFF

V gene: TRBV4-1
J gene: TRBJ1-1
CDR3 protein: CASSQAAPQGTEAFF

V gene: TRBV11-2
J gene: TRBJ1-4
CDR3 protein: CASSLGGRGGSSTNEKLFF

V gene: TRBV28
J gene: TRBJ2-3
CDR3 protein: CASSAGQGFSADTQYF

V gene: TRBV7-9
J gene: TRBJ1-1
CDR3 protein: CASSFRDRGGAEAFF

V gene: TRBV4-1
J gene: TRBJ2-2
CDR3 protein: CASSHNPRQGSDTGELFF

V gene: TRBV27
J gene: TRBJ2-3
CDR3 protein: CASSFSPTDTQYF

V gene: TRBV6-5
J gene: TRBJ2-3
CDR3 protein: CASSYGLATDTQYF